These T cell receptor beta chains were read from a single sample in a study of type 1 regulatory T cells. TCRdb re-derived calls from the reads in MiXCR, one entry per CDR3 protein. The data hold more than 60,000 distinct CDR3 sequences, with about 50% observed a single time. Antigen specificity for these receptors is unknown. Specimen: cultured non-Tr1 T cells, either the whole culture or a sorted T cell fraction (not recorded which). Every receptor here comes from a human donor in good health. Each CDR3 is given with its conserved first and last residue. D genes are given only for firm matches. Not all rows give a size; the values are once, few, many and, for expanded clones, a class.

J: TRBJ2-5; size: .; D: .; V: TRBV2; CDR3: CASRMKETQYF; DNA: TGTGCCAGCCGGATGAAAGAGACCCAGTACTTC
J: TRBJ1-5; size: .; D: .; V: TRBV7-2; CDR3: CASSLGGKGQPQHF; DNA: TGTGCCAGCAGCCTGGGGGGAAAGGGTCAGCCCCAGCATTTT
J: TRBJ1-1; size: .; D: .; V: TRBV7-2; CDR3: CASRLGRDLGEAFF; DNA: TGTGCCAGCAGGTTAGGCCGGGACCTCGGTGAAGCTTTCTTT
J: TRBJ2-7; size: .; D: TRBD2; V: TRBV5-4; CDR3: CASSTGLAQAYEQYF; DNA: TGTGCCAGCAGCACGGGACTAGCGCAAGCCTACGAGCAGTACTTC
J: TRBJ2-1; size: .; D: TRBD2; V: TRBV4-1; CDR3: CASSQEGDGLANEQFF; DNA: TGCGCCAGCAGCCAAGAAGGGGACGGACTAGCGAATGAGCAGTTCTTC
J: TRBJ2-7; size: .; D: .; V: TRBV5-1; CDR3: CASSLTSTVSSYEQYF; DNA: TGCGCCAGCAGCTTGACCTCGACGGTCAGCTCCTACGAGCAGTACTTC
J: TRBJ2-1; size: many; D: TRBD2; V: TRBV5-1; CDR3: CASSVTSGGAYNEQFF; DNA: TGCGCCAGCAGCGTGACTAGCGGGGGTGCCTACAATGAGCAGTTCTTC
J: TRBJ2-7; size: few; D: .; V: TRBV7-8; CDR3: CASSLSSYEQYF; DNA: TGTGCCAGCAGCTTATCCTCCTACGAGCAGTACTTC
J: TRBJ1-2; size: .; D: .; V: TRBV5-1; CDR3: CASSLGGLGQSYTF; DNA: TGCGCCAGCAGCTTGGGAGGTCTTGGTCAGAGCTACACCTTC
J: TRBJ2-1; size: few; D: .; V: TRBV5-4; CDR3: CASSSANDRVMQFF; DNA: TGTGCCAGCAGCTCCGCTAACGACAGAGTAATGCAGTTCTTC
J: TRBJ2-2; size: many; D: TRBD2; V: TRBV12-3/TRBV12-4; CDR3: CASRRGALNTGELFF; DNA: TGTGCCAGCAGGCGGGGGGCCCTGAACACCGGGGAGCTGTTTTTT
J: TRBJ2-7; size: .; D: .; V: TRBV6-2/TRBV6-3; CDR3: CASRRDGGNYEQYF; DNA: TGTGCCAGCAGGAGAGATGGGGGCAACTACGAGCAGTACTTC
J: TRBJ2-1; size: .; D: TRBD1; V: TRBV13; CDR3: CASSLVGTGTAVQFF; DNA: TGTGCCAGCAGCTTAGTCGGGACAGGGACGGCGGTGCAGTTCTTC
J: TRBJ2-7; size: .; D: .; V: TRBV12-3/TRBV12-4; CDR3: CASSSDRRSIARYF; DNA: TGTGCCAGCAGTTCAGACCGCCGTTCGATCGCTCGGTACTTC
J: TRBJ2-7; size: .; D: TRBD1; V: TRBV12-3/TRBV12-4; CDR3: CASSFGTGTGGYEQYF; DNA: TGTGCCAGCAGTTTTGGCACCGGGACAGGGGGCTACGAGCAGTACTTC
J: TRBJ1-1; size: few; D: .; V: TRBV20-1; CDR3: CSARVNTEAFF; DNA: TGCAGTGCTAGGGTGAACACTGAAGCTTTCTTT
J: TRBJ2-1; size: .; D: TRBD2; V: TRBV20-1; CDR3: CSVTTTSSGGNEQFF; DNA: TGCAGTGTCACCACTACCTCTAGCGGGGGGAATGAGCAGTTCTTC
J: TRBJ2-1; size: .; D: TRBD2; V: TRBV20-1; CDR3: CSARKDSGAAYNEQFF; DNA: TGCAGTGCTAGGAAGGATAGCGGGGCTGCCTACAATGAGCAGTTCTTC
J: TRBJ2-6; size: .; D: .; V: TRBV5-1; CDR3: CASSLVDRGSGANVLTF; DNA: TGCGCCAGCAGCTTGGTGGACAGAGGCTCTGGGGCCAACGTCCTGACTTTC
J: TRBJ2-1; size: .; D: TRBD2; V: TRBV27; CDR3: CASRRFGSGGDFGSYNEQFF; DNA: TGTGCCAGCAGAAGGTTCGGCAGCGGGGGGGATTTCGGCTCCTACAATGAGCAGTTCTTC
J: TRBJ1-6; size: few; D: .; V: TRBV12-3/TRBV12-4; CDR3: CASSPATANSPLHF; DNA: TGTGCCAGCAGCCCAGCGACAGCAAATTCACCCCTCCACTTT
J: TRBJ1-2; size: .; D: .; V: TRBV5-8; CDR3: CASSPGATRGYTF; DNA: TGTGCCAGCAGCCCAGGGGCGACGAGGGGCTACACCTTC
J: TRBJ2-5; size: .; D: TRBD2; V: TRBV15; CDR3: CATSTGEGSETQYF; DNA: TGTGCCACCAGCACCGGGGAGGGGTCGGAGACCCAGTACTTC
J: TRBJ1-5; size: few; D: .; V: TRBV12-3/TRBV12-4; CDR3: CASSFGIYQPQHF; DNA: TGTGCCAGCAGTTTTGGCATCTATCAGCCCCAGCATTTT
J: TRBJ1-5; size: .; D: TRBD1; V: TRBV19; CDR3: CASGVSWDRRLYSNQPQHF; DNA: TGTGCCAGTGGAGTATCATGGGACAGGCGACTTTATAGCAATCAGCCCCAGCATTTT
J: TRBJ2-5; size: .; D: TRBD2; V: TRBV5-4; CDR3: CASSSPHSGTTETQYF; DNA: TGTGCCAGCAGCTCCCCACACTCAGGGACTACAGAGACCCAGTACTTC
J: TRBJ1-6; size: few; D: .; V: TRBV20-1; CDR3: CSARAGWGGWTPLHF; DNA: TGCAGTGCTAGAGCCGGATGGGGGGGTTGGACACCCCTCCACTTT
J: TRBJ2-7; size: .; D: TRBD1; V: TRBV27; CDR3: CANSSYPTGGAGEQYF; DNA: TGTGCCAACAGTTCCTATCCGACAGGGGGCGCGGGGGAGCAGTACTTC
J: TRBJ1-2; size: .; D: .; V: TRBV28; CDR3: CASGRTNYGYTF; DNA: TGTGCCAGCGGCAGGACTAACTATGGCTACACCTTC
J: TRBJ2-6; size: few; D: .; V: TRBV7-2; CDR3: CASSYTGNVLTF; DNA: TGTGCCAGCAGCTACACAGGGAACGTCCTGACTTTC
J: TRBJ1-1; size: once; D: .; V: TRBV5-1; CDR3: CASSLTVPNTEAFF; DNA: TGCGCCAGCAGCCTGACAGTCCCGAACACTGAAGCTTTCTTT